The rows below give T cell receptor beta chains drawn from one sample of a study of T cell responses to AZD1222 COVID-19 vaccine. Produced via immunoSEQ multiplex PCR; TCRdb's table is partial and in-frame only. The data show about 140,000 clones, approximately 89% seen once. Material: peripheral blood, obtained 28 days after the second AZD1222 dose. These receptors all stem from an adult who received the AZD1222 COVID-19 vaccine. CDR3s include the opening cysteine and the closing phenylalanine or tryptophan. The order of the fields is clone size, CDR3 length, D gene, V gene, J gene, CDR3 protein, CDR3 DNA. The D gene is left open where the match is weak. Part of the rows lack a size; the others show once, few, many or a class for expanded clones.

size: -; length: 16; D: TRBD1; V: TRBV10-3; J: TRBJ1-1; CDR3: CAISTTGDGMNTEAFF; DNA: TGTGCCATCAGTACCACAGGGGACGGGATGAACACTGAAGCTTTCTTT
size: -; length: 13; D: -; V: TRBV5-8; J: TRBJ2-2; CDR3: CARITRGTGELFF; DNA: TGTGCCAGGATAACGAGGGGGACCGGGGAGCTGTTTTTT
size: -; length: 20; D: TRBD1; V: TRBV24-1; J: TRBJ2-1; CDR3: CATSDLPFAPGTGGGNEQFF; DNA: TGTGCCACCAGTGATTTGCCCTTCGCCCCCGGGACAGGGGGGGGCAATGAGCAGTTCTTC
size: once; length: 15; D: -; V: TRBV11-2; J: TRBJ2-5; CDR3: CASSLDLGAPVPQYF; DNA: TGTGCCAGCAGCTTAGATTTGGGCGCCCCCGTTCCCCAGTACTTC
size: -; length: 16; D: TRBD1; V: TRBV27; J: TRBJ1-1; CDR3: CASSLRPGQGISRAFF; DNA: TGTGCCAGCAGCCTAAGGCCGGGACAGGGGATATCACGAGCTTTCTTT
size: -; length: 16; D: -; V: TRBV6-1; J: TRBJ1-5; CDR3: CASSEDGRTLNQPQHF; DNA: TGTGCCAGCAGCGAAGACGGACGGACACTTAATCAGCCCCAGCATTTT
size: -; length: 18; D: TRBD2; V: TRBV14; J: TRBJ2-3; CDR3: CASSQDVRLAGYTDTQYF; DNA: TGTGCCAGCAGCCAAGACGTGCGACTAGCGGGCTACACAGATACGCAGTATTTT
size: -; length: 13; D: TRBD1; V: TRBV7-9; J: TRBJ1-1; CDR3: CASSLQGDTEAFF; DNA: TGTGCCAGCAGCTTACAGGGGGACACTGAAGCTTTCTTT
size: -; length: 16; D: TRBD1; V: TRBV6-2/TRBV6-3; J: TRBJ1-6; CDR3: CASSYPLRQGSSPLHF; DNA: TGTGCCAGCAGTTACCCGCTCCGACAGGGTAGTTCACCCCTCCACTTT
size: -; length: 17; D: -; V: TRBV9; J: TRBJ2-7; CDR3: CASSVGASGGIFYEQYF; DNA: TGTGCCAGCAGCGTAGGGGCCTCTGGGGGGATTTTCTACGAGCAGTACTTC
size: -; length: 13; D: -; V: TRBV29-1; J: TRBJ1-1; CDR3: CSVVPSLNTEAFF; DNA: TGCAGCGTTGTGCCCAGCCTGAACACTGAAGCTTTCTTT
size: -; length: 14; D: -; V: TRBV14; J: TRBJ1-1; CDR3: CASSLLGKISEAFF; DNA: TGTGCCAGCAGCCTACTAGGTAAAATCTCTGAAGCTTTCTTT
size: -; length: 12; D: -; V: TRBV9; J: TRBJ1-1; CDR3: CASSVGSGYAFF; DNA: TGTGCCAGCAGCGTAGGCTCAGGGTATGCTTTCTTT
size: -; length: 15; D: -; V: TRBV25-1; J: TRBJ1-2; CDR3: CASSGPPGVSYGYTF; DNA: TGTGCCAGCAGTGGACCTCCGGGGGTTAGCTATGGCTACACCTTC
size: once; length: 14; D: -; V: TRBV5-1; J: TRBJ2-7; CDR3: CASSLDAPAYEQYF; DNA: TGCGCCAGCAGCTTGGACGCTCCAGCCTACGAGCAGTACTTC
size: -; length: 14; D: -; V: TRBV19; J: TRBJ1-1; CDR3: CASSIHRSYTEAFF; DNA: TGTGCCAGTAGTATCCACAGGAGCTACACTGAAGCTTTCTTT
size: -; length: 14; D: TRBD1; V: TRBV5-6; J: TRBJ1-4; CDR3: CASSFGTGSEKLFF; DNA: TGTGCCAGCAGCTTTGGGACAGGGTCTGAAAAACTGTTTTTT
size: -; length: 12; D: -; V: TRBV10-3; J: TRBJ2-5; CDR3: CAARDHQETQYF; DNA: TGTGCCGCCCGGGACCATCAAGAGACCCAGTACTTC
size: -; length: 12; D: -; V: TRBV7-8; J: TRBJ1-5; CDR3: CASSQGNQPQHF; DNA: TGTGCCAGCAGCCAGGGCAATCAGCCCCAGCATTTT
size: -; length: 16; D: TRBD1; V: TRBV9; J: TRBJ1-5; CDR3: CASSVGTGDYDQPQHF; DNA: TGTGCCAGCAGCGTAGGGACAGGGGATTACGATCAGCCCCAGCATTTT